Given below is one T cell receptor beta chain in context. What it binds is unknown. The sample belongs to a study of T cells after yellow fever vaccination. The CDR3 loop spans 18 amino acids. The V gene lost 3 bases and the J gene lost 2 bases, with 23 bases spanning the gap. Study-level results: Detected again after the booster were most primary-vaccination clones, at almost 97% CD4 and more than 70% CD8.

By 5'RACE template switching, TCR cDNA was produced, with a universal primer site and UMIs added in the process. Each CDR3 protein gets one entry after TCRdb re-called the 5' RACE reads with MiXCR. The sample lists about 200,000 distinct CDR3 sequences, approximately 3% occurring once. The TCR originated in a man between 18 and 29 years old who received the YFV17D yellow fever vaccine. The genes are TRBV12-3 or TRBV12-4 and TRBJ2-7; possibly TRBD1 for D (5 bases). Sequencing was performed on CD4+ T cells sorted from PBMCs, taken 10 days after the yellow fever booster vaccination. This CDR3 is CASSLIVLGPKAAYEQYF. CDR3 bases: TGTGCCAGCAGTTTGATTGTATTGGGGCCCAAGGCAGCCTACGAGCAGTACTTC.